These T cell receptor beta chains were read from a single sample in a study of blood T cell repertoires in COVID-19. TCRdb keeps only in-frame clones here, not all; method: immunoSEQ multiplex PCR. The sample lists fewer than 300,000 clones, more than 85% occurring once. The sample taken for sequencing was peripheral blood. Receptors were obtained from a woman in her 30s with COVID-19, enrolled during active disease. CDR3s include the opening cysteine and the closing phenylalanine or tryptophan. A D gene is named only where the DNA matches it firmly. A clone size is listed for some rows: how often the clone was seen (once, few, many), or a class if it is expanded.

V gene	clone size	D gene	CDR3 length	J gene	CDR3 protein	CDR3 DNA
TRBV5-1	-	TRBD1	14	TRBJ2-7	CASSLGDRTDEQYF	TGCGCCAGCAGCTTGGGGGACAGGACTGACGAGCAGTACTTC
TRBV13	-	TRBD2	15	TRBJ2-5	CASTDSGRARETQYF	TGTGCCAGCACTGATAGCGGGAGGGCCCGAGAGACCCAGTACTTC
TRBV5-4	-	TRBD1	16	TRBJ2-1	CASSQPGQGAYNEQFF	TGTGCCAGCAGCCAACCGGGACAGGGGGCGTACAATGAGCAGTTCTTC
TRBV3-1/TRBV3-2	-	-	16	TRBJ2-1	CASSQEGAGSYNEQFF	TGTGCCAGCAGCCAAGAGGGCGCCGGCTCCTACAATGAGCAGTTCTTC
TRBV2	-	-	12	TRBJ2-7	CASSVISYEQYF	TGTGCCAGCAGTGTAATCTCCTACGAGCAGTACTTC
TRBV28	-	TRBD1	15	TRBJ1-1	CASSLPQGQVTEAFF	TGTGCCAGCAGTTTGCCACAGGGGCAGGTAACTGAAGCTTTCTTT
TRBV30	-	-	13	TRBJ2-1	CAWSAHEFSEQFF	TGTGCCTGGAGTGCACACGAATTCTCTGAGCAGTTCTTC
TRBV11-2	-	TRBD2	15	TRBJ2-7	CASSSHRGVAYEQYF	TGTGCCAGCAGCTCCCACCGGGGGGTAGCCTACGAGCAGTACTTC
TRBV7-2	-	-	15	TRBJ1-2	CASSSPRTVGGGYTF	TGTGCCAGCAGCTCCCCCCGGACCGTCGGGGGTGGCTACACCTTC
TRBV9	-	-	16	TRBJ1-4	CASSPHTLAANEKLFF	TGTGCCAGCAGCCCCCATACACTAGCCGCGAATGAAAAACTGTTTTTT
TRBV10-3	-	-	11	TRBJ2-1	CAINKNNEQFF	TGTGCCATCAACAAGAACAATGAGCAGTTCTTC
TRBV19	-	TRBD2	13	TRBJ2-1	CASSIQAGGEQFF	TGTGCCAGTAGTATACAAGCGGGGGGAGAGCAGTTCTTC
TRBV19	-	-	15	TRBJ1-1	CASSPQEGFNTEAFF	TGTGCCAGTAGTCCCCAGGAAGGATTTAACACTGAAGCTTTCTTT
TRBV28	-	TRBD2	17	TRBJ2-3	CASSSSLTSGTTDTQYF	TGTGCCAGCAGTTCTTCACTGACTAGCGGGACCACAGATACGCAGTATTTT
TRBV28	-	TRBD1	15	TRBJ2-7	CASSLPTGTSYEQYF	TGTGCCAGCAGTTTACCGACAGGGACCTCCTACGAGCAGTACTTC
TRBV10-3	-	TRBD2	17	TRBJ2-5	CAISEAPSGRAGETQYF	TGTGCCATCAGTGAGGCCCCTAGCGGGAGGGCCGGAGAGACCCAGTACTTC
TRBV24-1	-	-	15	TRBJ1-4	CATSVVRGLVEKLFF	TGTGCCACCAGTGTAGTTAGGGGCCTGGTTGAAAAACTGTTTTTT
TRBV7-3	-	-	15	TRBJ2-6	CASSLVFSGANVLTF	TGTGCCAGCAGCCTAGTCTTCTCTGGGGCCAACGTCCTGACTTTC
TRBV21-1	-	-	20	TRBJ2-7	CASSKDRDRGYPPSSYEQYF	TGTGCCAGCAGCAAAGACCGGGACAGGGGGTATCCCCCGAGCTCCTACGAGCAGTACTTC
TRBV10-3	once	-	14	TRBJ2-2	CAISVQTNTGELFF	TGTGCCATCAGTGTCCAGACGAACACCGGGGAGCTGTTTTTT
TRBV19	-	-	14	TRBJ2-3	CASIGQGRTDTQYF	TGTGCCAGTATCGGGCAGGGTCGCACAGATACGCAGTATTTT
TRBV2	-	-	12	TRBJ1-1	CASTQENTEAFF	TGTGCCAGCACTCAGGAGAACACTGAAGCTTTCTTT
TRBV19	-	TRBD2	16	TRBJ2-1	CASSISAGGRRNEQFF	TGTGCCAGTAGTATATCGGCGGGAGGACGTCGGAATGAGCAGTTCTTC
TRBV4-2	-	-	15	TRBJ2-2	CASSPRGENTGELFF	TGTGCCAGCAGCCCCAGGGGAGAGAACACCGGGGAGCTGTTTTTT
TRBV2	-	-	16	TRBJ2-1	CASNQLTDSQLNEQFF	TGTGCCAGCAATCAATTGACGGACTCCCAACTGAATGAGCAGTTCTTC
TRBV7-9	-	TRBD1	12	TRBJ1-2	CATGQGAYGYTF	TGTGCCACGGGGCAGGGGGCGTATGGCTACACCTTC
TRBV3-1/TRBV3-2	many	-	13	TRBJ2-2	CASTTGDVGELFF	TGTGCCAGCACCACGGGGGACGTAGGGGAGCTGTTTTTT